This T cell receptor (beta chain) was recovered during a study of blood T cell repertoires in COVID-19. Overall study: Samples of COVID-19 (acute and convalescent) were obtained from the United States, Italy and Spain.

Authors' analysis steps: Amplifying reference gene primers gave estimates of nucleated cell counts. Profiled with immunoSEQ multiplex PCR; TCRdb holds only in-frame clones, not every one. Clone size and the V and J calls come from that table; the DNA yielded D and trimming. The sample has about 370,000 clones, over 75% seen once. Participant-reported clinical history was the basis for cohort assignment. Germline V gives CDR1 SGHNT, CDR2 YYREEE (reference sequence). The CDR3 runs to 16 residues. V was trimmed by 0 bases and J by 7 bases, leaving 19 bases between them. The chain combines TRBV5-4 with TRBJ1-2; no clear D gene. The sequenced sample was PBMCs or T cells enriched from blood (not recorded which). This TCR was recovered from a man aged 18-30 years who had recovered from COVID-19. As DNA, the CDR3 is TGTGCCAGCAGCTTGGAGGCCTGGCGGAGGGTGGGTGGCTACACCTTC. Protein product: CASSLEAWRRVGGYTF.